This T cell receptor beta chain appears in the sequencing data of a study of CD8 T cells in ankylosing spondylitis. The study, taken as a whole, reports: As for the disease-linked clones, they showed a CD8+ phenotype and occurred at relatively low frequencies in peripheral blood. Among TCR beta sequences, a motif of roughly 8 highly homologous variants appeared characteristic of ankylosing spondylitis blood. A number of the motif variants had already been described in reactive arthritis synovial fluid and blood.

The germline CDR1 and CDR2 sequences are SGHRS and YFSETQ. CDR3 length: 16 residues. V lost 0 bases and J 6 bases, leaving 16 bases between the germline ends. Each CDR3 protein is one row after TCRdb ran MiXCR on the 5' RACE reads. The data show 300,000 to 400,000 distinct CDR3 sequences, 20% to 25% seen once. In its sample, this clonotype was seen a few times. What it binds is not known. The chain links TRBV5-1 to TRBJ2-1; tentative D call: TRBD2 (6 bases). The sequence was obtained from a male donor with ankylosing spondylitis. Sequencing input: blood, either unsorted or a sorted T cell fraction (not recorded which). DNA of the CDR3: TGCGCCAGCAGCTTGGTCCCCAGCGGGTTGGCCAATGAGCAGTTCTTC. Translated, it gives CASSLVPSGLANEQFF.